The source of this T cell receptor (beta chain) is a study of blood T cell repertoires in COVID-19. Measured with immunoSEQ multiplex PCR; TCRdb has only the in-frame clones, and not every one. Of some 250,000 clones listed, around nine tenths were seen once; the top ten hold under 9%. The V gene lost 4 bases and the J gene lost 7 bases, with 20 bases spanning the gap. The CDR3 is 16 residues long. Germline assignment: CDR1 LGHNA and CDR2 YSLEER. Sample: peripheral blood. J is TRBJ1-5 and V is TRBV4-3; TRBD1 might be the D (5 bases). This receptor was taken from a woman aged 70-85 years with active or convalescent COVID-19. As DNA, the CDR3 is TGCGCCAGCAGCCCACACCTCCTCGGGGACTACCAGCCCCAGCATTTT. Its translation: CASSPHLLGDYQPQHF.